This T cell receptor beta chain appears in the sequencing data of a study of T-cell reconstitution after alpha-beta-depleted transplantation in children. Germline CDR1 reads DFQATT; CDR2 reads SNEGSKA (reference sequence). CDR3 length: 16 amino acids. As to this clonotype: A much larger clone differs by one base, so this may be a read error.

A library of TCRbeta sequences, prepared with unique molecular identifiers, was generated. TCRdb recomputed calls from the PCR reads with MiXCR, one row per CDR3 protein. The table has roughly 200,000 distinct CDR3 sequences, 13% to 15% seen once; the top ten hold less than 15%. Sequencing was performed on PBMCs from the stem cell graft donor, taken from the stem cell graft. This rearrangement joins TRBV20-1 to TRBJ2-5, with 7 bases fitting TRBD2. The clonotype was recovered from a human donor who donated a stem cell graft to a child with acute lymphoblastic leukemia. The CDR3 DNA sequence: TGCAGTGCTAGATTTGGGCTTCTCGGGAGGCGGGAGACCCAGCACTTC. Its translation is CSARFGLLGRRETQHF.